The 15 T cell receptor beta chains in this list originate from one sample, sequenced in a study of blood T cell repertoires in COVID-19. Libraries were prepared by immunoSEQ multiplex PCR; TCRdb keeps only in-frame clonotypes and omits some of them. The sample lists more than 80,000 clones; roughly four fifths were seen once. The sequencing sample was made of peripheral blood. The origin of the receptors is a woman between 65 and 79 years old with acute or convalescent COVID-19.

CDR3 loop: CAINDSPPLTMDEQFF. The DNA for the CDR3 is TGTGCCATCAACGACAGTCCTCCCCTCACGATGGATGAGCAGTTCTTC. The chain carries TRBV10-3 and TRBJ2-1, with a tentative D call TRBD1 (5 bases). Trimming shortened V by 7 bases and J by 8 bases, and 24 bases separated the two germline ends. This CDR3 region has 16 residues. Germline CDR1 reads ENHRY; CDR2 reads SYGVKD.

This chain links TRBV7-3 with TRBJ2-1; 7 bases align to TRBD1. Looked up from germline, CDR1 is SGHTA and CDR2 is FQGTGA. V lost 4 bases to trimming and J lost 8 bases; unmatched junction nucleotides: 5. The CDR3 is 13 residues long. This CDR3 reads CASSSGGYDEQFF. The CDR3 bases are TGTGCCAGCAGCTCAGGGGGTTACGATGAGCAGTTCTTC.

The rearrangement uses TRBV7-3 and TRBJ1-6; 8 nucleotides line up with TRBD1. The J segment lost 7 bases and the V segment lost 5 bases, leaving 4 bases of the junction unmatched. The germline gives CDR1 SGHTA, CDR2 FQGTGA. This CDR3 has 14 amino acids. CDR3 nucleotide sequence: TGTGCCAGCAGCACGACAGGGGTCAATTCACCCCTCCACTTT. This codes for CASSTTGVNSPLHF.

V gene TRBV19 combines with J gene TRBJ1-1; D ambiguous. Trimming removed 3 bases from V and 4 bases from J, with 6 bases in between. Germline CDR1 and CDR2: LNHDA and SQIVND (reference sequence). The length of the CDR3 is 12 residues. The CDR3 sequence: CASSMRFTEAFF. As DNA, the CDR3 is TGTGCCAGTAGTATGAGGTTCACTGAAGCTTTCTTT. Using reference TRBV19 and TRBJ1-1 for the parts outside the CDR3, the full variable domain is DGGITQSPKYLFRKEGQNVTLSCEQNLNHDAMYWYRQDPGQGLRLIYYSQIVNDFQKGDIAEGYSVSREKKESFPLTVTSAQKNPTAFYLCASSMRFTEAFFGQGTRLTVV.

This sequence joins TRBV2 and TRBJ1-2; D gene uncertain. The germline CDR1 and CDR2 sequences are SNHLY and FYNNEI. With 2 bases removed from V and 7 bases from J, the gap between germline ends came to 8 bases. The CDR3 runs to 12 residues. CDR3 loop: CASSEQEGGYTF. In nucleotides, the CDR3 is TGTGCCAGCAGTGAACAGGAGGGTGGCTACACCTTC.

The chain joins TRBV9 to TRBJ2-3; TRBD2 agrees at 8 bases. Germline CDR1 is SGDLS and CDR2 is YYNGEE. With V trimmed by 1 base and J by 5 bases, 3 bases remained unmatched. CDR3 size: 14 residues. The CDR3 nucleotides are TGTGCCAGCAGCGTAAATAGCGGGGTAGATACGCAGTATTTT. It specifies CASSVNSGVDTQYF.

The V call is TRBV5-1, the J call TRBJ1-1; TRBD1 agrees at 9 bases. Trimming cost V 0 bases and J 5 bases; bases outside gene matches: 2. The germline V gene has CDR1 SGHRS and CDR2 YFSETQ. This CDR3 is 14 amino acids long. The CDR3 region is CASSLEQGATEAFF. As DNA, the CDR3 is TGCGCCAGCAGCTTGGAACAGGGGGCGACTGAAGCTTTCTTT.

The CDR3 nucleotides are TGTGCCAGCAGCCAGGACATCCCAGGGGGCGAAAGGAATTCACCCCTCCACTTT. This sequence encodes CASSQDIPGGERNSPLHF. The gene calls are TRBV14 and TRBJ1-6; TRBD1 matches at 8 bases. The CDR3 runs to 18 residues. V trimming: 3 bases; J trimming: 7 bases; junction bases outside the gene matches: 14. Germline assignment: CDR1 SGHDN and CDR2 FVKESK.

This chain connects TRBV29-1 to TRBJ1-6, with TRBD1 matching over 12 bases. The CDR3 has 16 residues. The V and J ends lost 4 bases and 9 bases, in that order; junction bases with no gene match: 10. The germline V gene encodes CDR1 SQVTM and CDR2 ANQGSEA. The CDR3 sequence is CSVVSGTGGIGSPLHF. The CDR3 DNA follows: TGCAGCGTTGTATCCGGGACAGGGGGCATCGGTTCACCCCTCCACTTT.

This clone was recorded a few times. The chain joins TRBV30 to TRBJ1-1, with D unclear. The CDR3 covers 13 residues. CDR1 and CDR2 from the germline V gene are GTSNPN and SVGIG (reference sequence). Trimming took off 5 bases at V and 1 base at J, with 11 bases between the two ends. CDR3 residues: CAWGESQNTEAFF. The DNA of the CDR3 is TGTGCCTGGGGGGAGTCCCAGAACACTGAAGCTTTCTTT.

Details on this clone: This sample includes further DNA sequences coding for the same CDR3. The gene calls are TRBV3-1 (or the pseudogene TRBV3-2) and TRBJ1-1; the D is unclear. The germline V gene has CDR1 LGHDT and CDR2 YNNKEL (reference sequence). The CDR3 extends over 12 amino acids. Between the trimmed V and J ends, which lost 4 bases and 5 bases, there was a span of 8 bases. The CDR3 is CASSLRLTEAFF. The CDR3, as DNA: TGTGCCAGCAGCCTGAGGCTTACTGAAGCTTTCTTT.

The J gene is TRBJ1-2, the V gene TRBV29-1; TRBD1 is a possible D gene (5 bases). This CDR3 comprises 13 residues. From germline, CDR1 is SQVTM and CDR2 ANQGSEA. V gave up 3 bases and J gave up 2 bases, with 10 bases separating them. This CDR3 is CSVESTGNYGYTF. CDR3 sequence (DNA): TGCAGCGTTGAGTCTACAGGAAACTATGGCTACACCTTC.

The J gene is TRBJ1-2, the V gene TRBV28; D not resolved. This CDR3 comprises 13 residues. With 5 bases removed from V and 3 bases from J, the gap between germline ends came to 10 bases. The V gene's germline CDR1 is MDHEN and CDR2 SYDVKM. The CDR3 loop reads CASSLQFYYGYTF. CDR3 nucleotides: TGTGCCAGCAGTCTGCAGTTTTACTATGGCTACACCTTC.

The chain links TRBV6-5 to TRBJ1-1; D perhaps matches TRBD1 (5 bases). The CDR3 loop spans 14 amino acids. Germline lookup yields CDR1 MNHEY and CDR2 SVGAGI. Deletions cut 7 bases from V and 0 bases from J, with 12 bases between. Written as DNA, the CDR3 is TGTGCCAGCACCCAGGGATCAATGAACACTGAAGCTTTCTTT. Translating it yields CASTQGSMNTEAFF.

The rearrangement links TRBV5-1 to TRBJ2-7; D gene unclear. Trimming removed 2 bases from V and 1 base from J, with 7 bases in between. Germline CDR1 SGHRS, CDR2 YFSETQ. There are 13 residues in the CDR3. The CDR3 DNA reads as TGCGCCAGCAGCTTTGCGAGTTCCTACGAGCAGTACTTC. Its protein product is CASSFASSYEQYF.